This TCR beta chain was recorded in a study of blood T cell repertoires in COVID-19. Study overall: Researchers got acute and convalescent COVID-19 samples from the United States, Italy and Spain. The cDNA or gDNA used as material had been derived from T cells, B-cell-depleted T cells, or PBMCs.

Authors' methods: Amplification from reference gene primers served as the basis for estimated nucleated cell counts. Clones were sequenced by immunoSEQ multiplex PCR, and TCRdb holds only the in-frame ones, with some missing. V and J calls and clone size follow that table, whereas D and trimming were derived from the DNA. The sample yields about 94,000 clones, approximately 84% seen once. Trimming removed 7 bases from V and 4 bases from J; junction bases left unmatched: 6. The CDR3 extends over 14 amino acids. CDR1 LNHDA and CDR2 SQIVND come from the germline V gene (reference sequence). The specimen sequenced was peripheral blood. The TCR originated in a man in his 60s with acute or convalescent COVID-19. The rearrangement links TRBV19 to TRBJ1-5; 8 bases match TRBD1. The CDR3 sequence: CASTETGDNQPQHF. The DNA for the CDR3 is TGTGCCAGTACGGAGACAGGGGATAATCAGCCCCAGCATTTT.